One T cell receptor (beta chain) is described in this entry. The antigen remains undetermined. This sample is part of a study of cytomegalovirus exposure and HLA in healthy donors. Study at large: The early release's HLA-typed donors yielded 65 million to 85 million unique TCRs.

General study results and limits: Relative to equally common others, HLA-associated TCR beta chains showed greater clonal expansion in a later analysis.

Use of 60 Vbeta and 13 Jbeta primers characterized the PCR. Clones were read by immunoSEQ multiplex PCR, and TCRdb kept only the in-frame ones, dropping some. This sample carries 130,000 to 150,000 clones, 60% to 85% of them seen once, and the ten largest clones take roughly 6.3%. Samples came from healthy bone marrow donors. The sample taken for sequencing was PBMCs. The clonotype was recovered from a woman between 40 and 50 years old in good health and CMV-seropositive.

CDR3 loop: CASSVGQDVAGELFF. CDR3 sequence (DNA): TGTGCCAGCAGCGTAGGACAGGATGTGGCCGGGGAGCTGTTTTTT. This chain links TRBV9 with TRBJ2-2; a weak D match, TRBD1 (6 bases). V shed 0 bases and J shed 6 bases, with 12 bases lying between them. Germline V gene sequence: CDR1 SGDLS, CDR2 YYNGEE. The CDR3 length is 15 residues.